The 24 T cell receptor beta chains listed next were all sequenced from one sample in a study of T cell responses to AZD1222 COVID-19 vaccine (dated by TCRdb to 2020 to 2022). Library creation used the immunoSEQ multiplex PCR assay. What TCRdb holds here is the immuneACCESS table cut down to in-frame rearrangements. Part of the clones is not present; checked against another copy, under half of the missing clones reflect an unresolved V gene, and the others are unexplained. The sample includes 130,000 or so clones, with approximately 92% observed a single time. The leading ten clones occupy around 0.96% of the sample. This sample's time point label indicates: baseline before first vaccination. Sequenced here: peripheral blood, sampled on day 0 of AZD1222 vaccination. All receptors derive from an adult in good health.

CDR3 residues: CASSLTGVGTDTQYF. The CDR3 nucleotides are TGTGCCAGCAGCCTTACAGGGGTGGGGACAGATACGCAGTATTTT. The chain links TRBV4-2 to TRBJ2-3; 7 bases agree with TRBD1. The ends lost 4 bases at V and 3 bases at J; junction bases unmatched: 7. The CDR3 totals 15 residues. The germline gives CDR1 LGHNA, CDR2 YNFKEQ.

CDR3 coding DNA: TGTGCCAGCAGTGGGACAGGGGGCATCAACACTGAAGCTTTCTTT. It codes for CASSGTGGINTEAFF. The genes are TRBV2 and TRBJ1-1; 11 bases match TRBD1. Unmatched junction bases numbered 3, after V lost 4 bases and J lost 2 bases. The CDR3 is 15 amino acids. The germline gives CDR1 SNHLY, CDR2 FYNNEI.

This chain connects TRBV12-3 or TRBV12-4 to TRBJ2-7, with 8 bases matching TRBD1. The CDR3 totals 13 residues. Unmatched junction bases numbered 6, after V lost 9 bases and J lost 2 bases. The DNA of the CDR3 is TGTGCCAGTCGCCCACAGGGGGCCTACGAGCAGTACTTC. Its protein product is CASRPQGAYEQYF.

The rearrangement links TRBV6-5 to TRBJ2-4; D assignment may be TRBD1 or TRBD2 (5 bases each). From germline, CDR1 is MNHEY and CDR2 SVGAGI. V was shortened by 5 bases and J by 13 bases, with 12 bases between the two germline ends. The CDR3 is 11 amino acids. CDR3 loop: CASSQPGPQYF. The CDR3 nucleotides are TGTGCCAGCAGTCAGCCGGGACCCCAGTACTTC.

Remarks on this clone: A junction boundary mismatches the germline segment, possibly from a read error. V is TRBV4-2 and J is TRBJ2-7; TRBD2 matches at 7 bases. Germline V lookup: CDR1 LGHNA, CDR2 YNFKEQ. This CDR3 contains 13 residues. The CDR3 loop is CASSQDQAGSPDF. The CDR3 bases are TGTGCCAGCAGCCAAGACCAAGCGGGGTCCCCAGACTTC.

The gene calls are TRBV2 and TRBJ1-2; 7 bases agree with TRBD1. The length of the CDR3 is 15 residues. V lost 2 bases and J lost 1; bases outside the gene matches: 4. In germline, CDR1 is SNHLY, CDR2 FYNNEI. The DNA of the CDR3 is TGTGCCAGCAGTGAACCAGGGGGGATTAACTATGGCTACACCTTC. Its translation: CASSEPGGINYGYTF. Supplemented by reference TRBV2 and TRBJ1-2, the full variable domain reads EPEVTQTPSHQVTQMGQEVILRCVPISNHLYFYWYRQILGQKVEFLVSFYNNEISEKSEIFDDQFSVERPDGSNFTLKIRSTKLEDSAMYFCASSEPGGINYGYTFGSGTRLTVV.

The chain joins TRBV30 to TRBJ2-7, with 7 bases fitting TRBD2. There are 13 residues in the CDR3. CDR1 is GTSNPN and CDR2 is SVGIG in the germline V gene (reference sequence). The V and J ends lost 1 base and 3 bases, in that order; junction bases with no gene match: 3. The CDR3 sequence is CAWSGGGLYEQYF. For the CDR3, the DNA is TGTGCCTGGAGTGGGGGGGGTCTCTACGAGCAGTACTTC.

The chain couples TRBV5-1 to TRBJ2-5, with D possibly matching TRBD1 (7 bases). V lost 4 bases and J lost 5, with 15 bases in between. This CDR3 is built from 14 residues. The germline CDR1 and CDR2 sequences are SGHRS and YFSETQ. The CDR3 sequence: CASSGGTAGETQYF. CDR3 bases: TGCGCCAGCAGCGGGGGGACAGCCGGGGAGACCCAGTACTTC.

This chain joins TRBV19 and TRBJ2-5; 11 bases are shared with TRBD2. The CDR3 runs 13 residues. V gave up 4 bases and J gave up 5 bases; unmatched junction bases: 0. The V gene's germline CDR1 is LNHDA and CDR2 SQIVND (reference sequence). CDR3: CASSRTSGETQYF. DNA for the CDR3: TGTGCCAGTAGTAGGACTAGCGGGGAGACCCAGTACTTC.

The genes are TRBV12-1 and TRBJ1-2. TRBV12-1 is a recognized pseudogene. The CDR3 runs to 14 residues. CDR3 in amino acids: CASSFVPLSGGYTF. CDR3 nucleotide sequence: TGTGCCAGCAGCTTTGTGCCCCTTTCTGGTGGCTACACCTTC.

Details on this clone: Other DNA sequences in the sample encode the same CDR3. The chain joins TRBV19 to TRBJ1-5; possibly TRBD1 for D (5 bases). CDR1 is LNHDA, CDR2 SQIVND, per germline (reference sequence). The CDR3 length is 14 residues. The V end was cut by 2 bases, the J end by 1 base, with 6 bases between. The DNA for the CDR3 is TGTGCCAGTAGTATAAGGGACAGCAATCAGCCCCAGCATTTT. It encodes CASSIRDSNQPQHF.

The gene calls are TRBV10-3 and TRBJ2-3, with D perhaps TRBD2 (5 bases). V was trimmed by 10 bases and J by 1 base, leaving 18 bases between them. Germline V CDR1 and CDR2: ENHRY, SYGVKD. This CDR3 is 15 amino acids long. For the CDR3, the DNA is TGTGCCACGCAAAGTCGGGGTTACGGCACAGATACGCAGTATTTT. Its translation is CATQSRGYGTDTQYF.

J is TRBJ2-3 and V is TRBV2; no clear D. CDR1 SNHLY and CDR2 FYNNEI come from the germline V gene. The CDR3 length is 14 residues. CDR3: CAISDPSYTDTQYF. CDR3 nucleotide sequence: TGTGCAATCTCCGACCCATCCTACACAGATACGCAGTATTTT.

This clone was found a few times. This rearrangement joins TRBV20-1 to TRBJ1-1; a weak D match, TRBD1 (5 bases). Germline V lookup: CDR1 DFQATT, CDR2 SNEGSKA (reference sequence). The germline V and J ends were trimmed by 3 bases and 4 bases, with 18 bases remaining between them. The CDR3 has 15 residues. CDR3: CSASNLISGSTEAFF. In DNA, the CDR3 is TGCAGTGCTAGTAATCTGATCTCAGGGTCCACTGAAGCTTTCTTT.

V gene TRBV3-1 (or the pseudogene TRBV3-2) combines with J gene TRBJ1-1, with D unclear. Trimming removed 3 bases from V and 5 bases from J, with 7 bases in between. The CDR3 runs to 12 residues. Germline CDR1 is LGHDT and CDR2 is YNNKEL (reference sequence). CDR3 DNA sequence: TGTGCCAGCAGCCACCGTAGGACTGAAGCTTTCTTT. Amino acid sequence: CASSHRRTEAFF.

V gene TRBV9 combines with J gene TRBJ2-6; 8 nucleotides align to TRBD2. The CDR3 is 17 amino acids. V lost 10 bases, J lost 4 bases, and 16 bases stayed unmatched. Germline CDR1 SGDLS, CDR2 YYNGEE. The CDR3 nucleotides read TGTGCCCGCCGCGTCGGGACCGGGGGGGCGGGGGCCAACGTCCTGACTTTC. This translates into CARRVGTGGAGANVLTF.

This clone was detected only a few times. This chain links TRBV2 with TRBJ2-3; D call uncertain. Germline V lookup: CDR1 SNHLY, CDR2 FYNNEI. The CDR3 totals 14 residues. V was pared by 1 base and J by 2 bases, with 7 bases between. The CDR3 DNA is TGTGCCAGCAGTGAAGGGGCCACCACAGATACGCAGTATTTT. Amino acids: CASSEGATTDTQYF.

The chain employs TRBV4-1 and TRBJ2-1, with TRBD2 identical over 9 bases. The CDR3 consists of 16 residues. Germline V lookup: CDR1 MGHRA, CDR2 YSYEKL. V shed 4 bases, J shed 7 bases, and the junction held 11 bases outside the gene matches. CDR3 in DNA: TGCGCCAGCAGCCCCTCCCCACTAGCGGGTGCTAATGAGCAGTTCTTC. It encodes CASSPSPLAGANEQFF.

The rearrangement joins TRBV19 to TRBJ2-3; a possible D gene is TRBD1 (5 bases). CDR1 and CDR2 (germline): LNHDA, SQIVND (reference sequence). Trimming removed 0 bases from V and 1 base from J, with 11 bases in between. The CDR3 loop spans 16 amino acids. The CDR3 here is CASSIDRVRGTDTQYF. For the CDR3, the DNA is TGTGCCAGTAGTATAGACAGGGTTCGGGGCACAGATACGCAGTATTTT.

This chain links TRBV12-3 or TRBV12-4 with TRBJ1-4, with D hard to call. Trimming took off 5 bases at V and 7 bases at J, with 11 bases between the two ends. This CDR3 has 13 amino acids. In DNA, the CDR3 is TGTGCCAGCAGTCGGGGAATGGGTGAAAAACTGTTTTTT. It specifies CASSRGMGEKLFF.

The count of this clone is one. V is TRBV27 and J is TRBJ2-7, with D unclear. Trimming stripped 5 bases from V and 4 bases from J, with 18 bases between. This CDR3 contains 15 residues. The germline V gene has CDR1 MNHEY and CDR2 SMNVEV (reference sequence). Here the CDR3 reads CASSRVQLLGYEQYF. CDR3 in DNA: TGTGCCAGCAGTCGGGTACAGCTGCTGGGGTACGAGCAGTACTTC.

The chain joins TRBV15 to TRBJ2-3; TRBD2 matches at 15 bases. Germline lookup yields CDR1 LNHNV and CDR2 YYDKDF (reference sequence). CDR3 length equals 21 residues. V gave up 5 bases and J gave up 2 bases; unmatched junction bases: 17. CDR3 DNA: TGTGCCACCAGCCGGGGACTAGCGGGAGGCGAATGGACCTGGGACACAGATACGCAGTATTTT. Translating gives CATSRGLAGGEWTWDTDTQYF.

The gene calls are TRBV5-5 and TRBJ2-3; 9 nucleotides line up with TRBD2. Trimming removed 5 bases from V and 2 bases from J; junction bases left unmatched: 3. Germline CDR1 SGHKS, CDR2 YYEKEE (reference sequence). The length of the CDR3 is 14 residues. The chain's CDR3 is CASRLAGTTDTQYF. The CDR3 region has the DNA TGTGCCAGCAGGCTAGCGGGGACCACAGATACGCAGTATTTT.

The chain carries TRBV24-1 and TRBJ2-2, with 8 bases matching TRBD1. There are 16 residues in the CDR3. V gave up 4 bases and J gave up 3 bases; unmatched junction bases: 6. Germline CDR1 is KGHDR and CDR2 is SFDVKD. CDR3 DNA sequence: TGTGCCACCAGTGAAGGAGGACAGGGAGACACCGGGGAGCTGTTTTTT. Translated: CATSEGGQGDTGELFF.